A selection of T cell receptor beta chains follows, all from one sample in a study of shared clonotypes between healthy human individuals. TCRdb keeps only in-frame clones here, not all; method: immunoSEQ multiplex PCR. The sample yields some 2,100,000 clones, about 94% seen once. Sequencing was carried out using naive CD4+ T cells sorted from blood. These receptors originate from a man aged 18 to 29 in good health. CDR3s include the opening cysteine and the closing phenylalanine or tryptophan. The order of the fields is D gene, clone size, V gene, J gene, CDR3 length, CDR3 protein, CDR3 DNA. D genes are given only for firm matches. Rows may omit the clone size; those that give it use once, few, many or a size class.

.	.	TRBV30	TRBJ2-4	14	CAWRPSGVRNIQYF	TGTGCCTGGAGGCCATCGGGGGTGAGAAACATTCAGTACTTC
.	.	TRBV7-9	TRBJ2-7	12	CASSRAQDPLYF	TGTGCCAGCAGTCGGGCGCAGGATCCCTTGTACTTC
.	.	TRBV15	TRBJ2-6	14	CATSSPQGANVLTF	TGTGCCACCAGCAGTCCCCAGGGGGCCAACGTCCTGACTTTC
TRBD1	.	TRBV6-5	TRBJ2-1	11	CASGRGPEQFF	TGTGCCAGCGGCAGGGGGCCCGAGCAGTTCTTC
TRBD2	.	TRBV11-2	TRBJ2-7	18	CASSLGAWASGDTYEQYF	TGTGCCAGCAGCTTAGGGGCCTGGGCTAGCGGGGACACCTACGAGCAGTACTTC
.	.	TRBV27	TRBJ1-2	17	CASSSMSTPGLLYGYTF	TGTGCCAGCAGTTCCATGTCGACCCCTGGGTTACTCTATGGCTACACCTTC
TRBD2	.	TRBV6-1	TRBJ2-1	16	CASSVGLAEPPPKQFF	TGTGCCAGCAGTGTAGGACTAGCGGAACCCCCTCCGAAGCAGTTCTTC
.	.	TRBV19	TRBJ1-5	15	CASSTLSGSNQPQHF	TGTGCCAGTAGTACTCTCTCCGGGAGCAATCAGCCCCAGCATTTT
.	.	TRBV28	TRBJ1-5	13	CASTVYSNQPQHF	TGTGCCAGCACCGTATATAGCAATCAGCCCCAGCATTTT
.	.	TRBV5-1	TRBJ1-5	13	CASSLDGNQPQHF	TGCGCCAGCAGCTTGGACGGTAATCAGCCCCAGCATTTT
.	.	TRBV20-1	TRBJ2-1	10	CSARADEQFF	TGCAGTGCCAGGGCGGATGAGCAGTTCTTC
TRBD2	.	TRBV2	TRBJ2-1	15	CASSPAGGRYNEQFF	TGTGCCAGCAGTCCAGCGGGGGGGCGTTACAATGAGCAGTTCTTC
.	.	TRBV5-4	TRBJ2-1	14	CASSVIQGTSKEFF	TGTGCCAGCAGCGTTATACAAGGGACGTCAAAAGAGTTCTTC
TRBD1	.	TRBV30	TRBJ1-4	14	CAWSGGQKNEKLFF	TGTGCCTGGAGTGGGGGACAGAAAAATGAAAAACTGTTTTTT
TRBD1	.	TRBV11-2	TRBJ2-7	14	CASSQGTVGREQYF	TGTGCCAGCAGCCAAGGGACAGTAGGTCGGGAGCAGTACTTC
TRBD2	.	TRBV7-2	TRBJ2-5	13	CASSPGLVGTQYF	TGTGCCAGCAGCCCAGGACTAGTTGGGACCCAGTACTTC
.	.	TRBV11-3	TRBJ2-7	13	CASSLEPGYEQYF	TGTGCCAGCAGCTTAGAGCCTGGCTACGAGCAGTACTTC
.	.	TRBV6-1	TRBJ2-7	16	CASSARGGDSSHEQYF	TGTGCCAGCAGTGCTAGGGGCGGGGACAGCTCCCACGAGCAGTACTTC
.	.	TRBV5-1	TRBJ2-3	15	CASSLTHPFTDTQYF	TGCGCCAGCAGCTTGACTCATCCATTCACAGATACGCAGTATTTT
.	.	TRBV28	TRBJ1-1	12	CASSLLGQDPFF	TGTGCCAGCAGTTTACTCGGGCAGGATCCTTTCTTT
TRBD2	.	TRBV28	TRBJ2-1	15	CASSETGTSGGAFLF	TGTGCCAGCAGTGAAACCGGGACTAGCGGGGGGGCCTTCCTCTTC
.	.	TRBV28	TRBJ1-2	13	CASRIGGNYGYTF	TGTGCCAGCAGAATCGGGGGAAACTATGGCTACACCTTC
.	.	TRBV19	TRBJ1-6	14	CASSWQSANSPLHF	TGTGCCAGTAGTTGGCAGTCTGCCAATTCACCCCTCCACTTT
.	.	TRBV6-5	TRBJ1-1	14	CASSRTEMNTEAFF	TGTGCCAGCAGTCGGACAGAGATGAACACTGAAGCTTTCTTT
.	.	TRBV5-1	TRBJ2-5	15	CASSLRPSAQETQYF	TGCGCCAGCAGCTTGAGGCCTAGCGCCCAAGAGACCCAGTACTTC
.	once	TRBV4-1	TRBJ2-3	16	CASSQEGGMGTDTQYF	TGTGCCAGCAGCCAAGAAGGCGGGATGGGCACAGATACGCAGTATTTT
TRBD1	.	TRBV6-1	TRBJ2-7	14	CASSPGTGVYEQYF	TGTGCCAGCAGCCCCGGGACAGGGGTTTACGAGCAGTACTTC
TRBD2	once	TRBV11-2	TRBJ2-2	15	CASSGAGVTTGELFF	TGTGCCAGCAGCGGTGCGGGAGTAACTACGGGGGAGCTGTTTTTT
.	.	TRBV4-2	TRBJ2-3	17	CASSQETGGRLQDTQYF	TGTGCCAGCAGCCAGGAAACAGGAGGAAGACTTCAAGATACGCAGTATTTT
TRBD2	.	TRBV13	TRBJ2-2	15	CASSLRTSAAGELFF	TGTGCCAGCAGCCTACGGACTAGCGCCGCCGGGGAGCTGTTTTTT
.	.	TRBV11-2	TRBJ2-1	13	CASNPTSYNEQFF	TGTGCCAGCAACCCGACTAGTTACAATGAGCAGTTCTTC
TRBD2	.	TRBV18	TRBJ2-1	16	CASSPMAVGRGDEQFF	TGTGCCAGCTCACCAATGGCCGTCGGGAGGGGCGATGAGCAGTTCTTC
TRBD1	.	TRBV28	TRBJ1-2	16	CASSSNDRGRSDGYTF	TGTGCCAGCAGTTCCAATGACAGGGGTAGGTCGGATGGCTACACCTTC
TRBD1	.	TRBV30	TRBJ1-1	13	CAWTGQGNTEAFF	TGTGCCTGGACTGGACAGGGGAACACTGAAGCTTTCTTT
.	few	TRBV30	TRBJ1-6	12	CAWGLQGLPLHF	TGTGCCTGGGGTCTACAGGGATTACCCCTCCACTTT
.	.	TRBV6-1	TRBJ1-4	14	CASSSRGLGEKLFF	TGTGCCAGCAGTTCCCGGGGGCTAGGTGAAAAACTGTTTTTT
TRBD2	.	TRBV10-2	TRBJ2-3	15	CASRGLAGFTDTQYF	TGCGCCAGCAGGGGACTAGCGGGCTTCACAGATACGCAGTATTTT
TRBD1	once	TRBV19	TRBJ2-2	15	CASSPRQGHTGELFF	TGTGCCAGTAGCCCTCGACAGGGGCACACCGGGGAGCTGTTTTTT
.	few	TRBV7-9	TRBJ2-7	15	CASSLGTASSYEQYF	TGTGCCAGCAGCTTAGGGACGGCGAGCTCCTACGAGCAGTACTTC
TRBD1	.	TRBV6-5	TRBJ2-7	14	CASRRGQGAGEQYF	TGTGCCAGCAGGAGGGGACAGGGGGCGGGAGAGCAGTACTTC
.	.	TRBV7-9	TRBJ1-1	12	CASSLYREEAFF	TGTGCCAGCAGCCTGTACAGGGAAGAAGCTTTCTTT
.	.	TRBV6-1	TRBJ2-1	12	CASSERVSEQFF	TGTGCCAGCAGTGAGCGGGTGAGTGAGCAGTTCTTC
.	.	TRBV27	TRBJ1-2	14	CASSLRATNYGYTF	TGTGCCAGCAGTTTAAGGGCAACTAACTATGGCTACACCTTC
.	.	TRBV18	TRBJ1-5	14	CASSPPGDNQPQHF	TGTGCCAGCTCACCACCTGGAGACAATCAGCCCCAGCATTTT
.	.	TRBV6-1	TRBJ2-2	14	CASRGGGDTGELFF	TGTGCCAGCAGGGGAGGGGGCGACACCGGGGAGCTGTTTTTT
TRBD1	.	TRBV28	TRBJ2-3	14	CASSRDRGRDTQYF	TGTGCCAGCAGCCGTGACAGGGGGCGAGATACGCAGTATTTT
.	.	TRBV9	TRBJ2-2	14	CASSGRQNTGELFF	TGTGCCAGCAGCGGCCGACAGAACACCGGGGAGCTGTTTTTT
TRBD1	.	TRBV19	TRBJ1-6	18	CASSIGGTGGAIRSPLHF	TGTGCCAGTAGTATAGGTGGGACAGGGGGCGCGATCCGTTCACCCCTCCACTTT
.	few	TRBV6-5	TRBJ1-3	15	CASSSPSTRGNTIYF	TGTGCCAGCAGTTCCCCCTCAACCAGAGGAAACACCATATATTTT
TRBD1	.	TRBV14	TRBJ2-5	16	CASSQIRGRALETQYF	TGTGCCAGCAGCCAAATCAGGGGGCGAGCCCTGGAGACCCAGTACTTC
.	.	TRBV18	TRBJ2-3	16	CASSPPGTAGTDTQYF	TGTGCCAGCTCACCACCAGGGACCGCGGGGACAGATACGCAGTATTTT